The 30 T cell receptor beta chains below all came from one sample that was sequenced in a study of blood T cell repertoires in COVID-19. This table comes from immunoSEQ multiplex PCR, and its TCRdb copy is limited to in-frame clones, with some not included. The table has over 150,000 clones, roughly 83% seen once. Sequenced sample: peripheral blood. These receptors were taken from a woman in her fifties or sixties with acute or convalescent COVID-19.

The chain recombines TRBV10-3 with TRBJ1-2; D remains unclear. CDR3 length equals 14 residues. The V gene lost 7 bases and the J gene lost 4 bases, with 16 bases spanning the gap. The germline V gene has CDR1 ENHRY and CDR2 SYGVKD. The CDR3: CAINPHTGAYGYTF. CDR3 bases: TGTGCCATCAATCCCCACACGGGTGCCTATGGCTACACCTTC.

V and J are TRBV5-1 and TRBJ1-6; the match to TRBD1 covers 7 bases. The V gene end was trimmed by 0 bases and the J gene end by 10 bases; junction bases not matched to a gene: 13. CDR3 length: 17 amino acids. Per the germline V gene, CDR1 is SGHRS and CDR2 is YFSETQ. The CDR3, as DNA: TGCGCCAGCAGCTTGGGGTTCCCGGGACAGAAATACTCACCCCTCCACTTT. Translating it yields CASSLGFPGQKYSPLHF.

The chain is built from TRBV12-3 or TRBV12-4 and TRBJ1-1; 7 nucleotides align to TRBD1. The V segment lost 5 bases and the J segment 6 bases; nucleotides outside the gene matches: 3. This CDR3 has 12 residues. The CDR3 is CASSRQGSEAFF. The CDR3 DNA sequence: TGTGCCAGCAGTCGACAGGGATCTGAAGCTTTCTTT.

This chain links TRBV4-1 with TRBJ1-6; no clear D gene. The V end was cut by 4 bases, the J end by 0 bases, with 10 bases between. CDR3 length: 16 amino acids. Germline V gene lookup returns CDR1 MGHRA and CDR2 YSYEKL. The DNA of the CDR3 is TGCGCCAGCAGCCCCGAAGGGAGCTCCTATAATTCACCCCTCCACTTT. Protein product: CASSPEGSSYNSPLHF.

The CDR3: CASSRKDRGFFQPQHF. The CDR3 DNA reads TGTGCCAGTAGTAGGAAGGACAGGGGGTTTTTTCAGCCCCAGCATTTT. The V gene is TRBV19, the J gene TRBJ1-5; 10 positions match TRBD1. The CDR3 covers 16 residues. Germline V gives CDR1 LNHDA, CDR2 SQIVND (reference sequence). After removal of 4 bases from V and 6 bases from J, the junction contained 9 bases not matched to a gene.

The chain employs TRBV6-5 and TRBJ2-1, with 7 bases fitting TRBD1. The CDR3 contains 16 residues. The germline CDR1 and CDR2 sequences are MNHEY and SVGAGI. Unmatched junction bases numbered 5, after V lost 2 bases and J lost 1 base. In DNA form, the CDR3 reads TGTGCCAGCAGTTACAAGGCCAGGGGGTCCTACAATGAGCAGTTCTTC. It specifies CASSYKARGSYNEQFF.

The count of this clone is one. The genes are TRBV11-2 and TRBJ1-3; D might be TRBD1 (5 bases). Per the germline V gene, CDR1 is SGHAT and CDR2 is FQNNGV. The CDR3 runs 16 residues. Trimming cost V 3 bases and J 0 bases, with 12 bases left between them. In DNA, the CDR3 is TGTGCCAGCAGCTTGGGAGGGACCCTCTCTGGAAACACCATATATTTT. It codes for CASSLGGTLSGNTIYF.

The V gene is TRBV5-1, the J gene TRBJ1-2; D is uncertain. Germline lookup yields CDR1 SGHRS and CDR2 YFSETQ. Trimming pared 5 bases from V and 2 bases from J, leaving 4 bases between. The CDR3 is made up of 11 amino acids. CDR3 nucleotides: TGCGCCAGCAGGGCCAACTATGGCTACACCTTC. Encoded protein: CASRANYGYTF.

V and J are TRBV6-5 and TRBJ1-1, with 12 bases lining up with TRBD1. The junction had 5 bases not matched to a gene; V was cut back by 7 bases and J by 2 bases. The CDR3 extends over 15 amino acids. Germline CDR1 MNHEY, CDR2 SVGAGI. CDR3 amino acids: CASTGTGGSNTEAFF. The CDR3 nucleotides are TGTGCCAGCACCGGGACAGGGGGCTCAAACACTGAAGCTTTCTTT.

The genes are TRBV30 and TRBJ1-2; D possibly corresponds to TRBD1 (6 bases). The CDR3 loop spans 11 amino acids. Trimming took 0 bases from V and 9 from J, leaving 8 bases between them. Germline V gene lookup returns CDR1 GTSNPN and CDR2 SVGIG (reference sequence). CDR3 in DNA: TGTGCCTGGAGTGTTGGGGGCAGCTACACCTTC. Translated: CAWSVGGSYTF.

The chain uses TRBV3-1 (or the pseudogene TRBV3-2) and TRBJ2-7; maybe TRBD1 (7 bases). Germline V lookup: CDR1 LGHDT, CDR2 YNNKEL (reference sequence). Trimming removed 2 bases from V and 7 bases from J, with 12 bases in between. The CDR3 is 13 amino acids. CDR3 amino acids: CASSQQGGWEQYF. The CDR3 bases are TGTGCCAGCAGCCAACAGGGGGGCTGGGAGCAGTACTTC.

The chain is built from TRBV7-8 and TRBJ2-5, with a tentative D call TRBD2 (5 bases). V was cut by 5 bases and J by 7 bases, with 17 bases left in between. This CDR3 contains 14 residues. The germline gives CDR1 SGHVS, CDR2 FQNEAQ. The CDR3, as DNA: TGTGCCAGCAGCGCGCCTGGTGGGAGCGGGACCCAGTACTTC. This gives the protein CASSAPGGSGTQYF. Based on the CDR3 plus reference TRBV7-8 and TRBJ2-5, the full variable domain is GAGVSQSPRYKVAKRGQDVALRCDPISGHVSLFWYQQALGQGPEFLTYFQNEAQLDKSGLPSDRFFAERPEGSVSTLKIQRTQQEDSAVYLCASSAPGGSGTQYFGPGTRLLVL.

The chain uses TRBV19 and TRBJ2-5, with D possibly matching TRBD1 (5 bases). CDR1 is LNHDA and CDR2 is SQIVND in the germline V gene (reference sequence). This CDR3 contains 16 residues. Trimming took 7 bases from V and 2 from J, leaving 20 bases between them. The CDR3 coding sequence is TGTGCCAGTACGGGTATAGGGGCAGGGCATCAAGAGACCCAGTACTTC. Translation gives CASTGIGAGHQETQYF.

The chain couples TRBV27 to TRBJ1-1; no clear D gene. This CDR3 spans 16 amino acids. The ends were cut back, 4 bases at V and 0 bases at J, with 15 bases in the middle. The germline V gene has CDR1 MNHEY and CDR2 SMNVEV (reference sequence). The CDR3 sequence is CASSSTRGGVNTEAFF. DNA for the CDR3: TGTGCCAGCAGTTCTACGCGCGGAGGAGTGAACACTGAAGCTTTCTTT.

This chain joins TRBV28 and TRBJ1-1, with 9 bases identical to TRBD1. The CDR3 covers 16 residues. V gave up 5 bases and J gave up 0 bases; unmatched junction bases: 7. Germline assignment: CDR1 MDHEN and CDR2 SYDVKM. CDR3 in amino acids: CASSPRTGAVNTEAFF. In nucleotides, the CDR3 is TGTGCCAGCAGTCCAAGGACAGGGGCCGTGAACACTGAAGCTTTCTTT.

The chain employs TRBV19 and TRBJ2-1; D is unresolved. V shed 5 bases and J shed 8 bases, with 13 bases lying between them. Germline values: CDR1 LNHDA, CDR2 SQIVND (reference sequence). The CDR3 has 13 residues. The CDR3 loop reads CASSRRTQDEQFF. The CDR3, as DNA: TGTGCCAGTAGTCGCCGTACTCAAGATGAGCAGTTCTTC.

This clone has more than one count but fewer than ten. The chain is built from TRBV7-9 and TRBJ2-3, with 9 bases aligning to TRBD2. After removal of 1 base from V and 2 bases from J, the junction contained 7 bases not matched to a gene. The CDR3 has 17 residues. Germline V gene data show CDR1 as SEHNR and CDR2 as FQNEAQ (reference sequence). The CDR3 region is CASSLGALAGATDTQYF. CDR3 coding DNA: TGTGCCAGCAGCTTAGGCGCGTTAGCGGGGGCCACAGATACGCAGTATTTT.

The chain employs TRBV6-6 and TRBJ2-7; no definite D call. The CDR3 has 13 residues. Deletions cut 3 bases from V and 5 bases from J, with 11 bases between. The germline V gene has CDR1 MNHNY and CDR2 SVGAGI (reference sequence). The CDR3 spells CASSYGQANEQYV. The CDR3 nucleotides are TGTGCCAGCAGTTATGGTCAGGCAAACGAGCAGTACGTC.

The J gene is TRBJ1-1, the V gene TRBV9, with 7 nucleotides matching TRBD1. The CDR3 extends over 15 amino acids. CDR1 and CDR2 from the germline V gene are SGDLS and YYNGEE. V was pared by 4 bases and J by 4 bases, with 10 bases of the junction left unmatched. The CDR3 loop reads CASSPTRDRATEAFF. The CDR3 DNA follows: TGTGCCAGCAGCCCCACCCGAGACAGGGCCACTGAAGCTTTCTTT. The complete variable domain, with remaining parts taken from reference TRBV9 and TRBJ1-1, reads DSGVTQTPKHLITATGQRVTLRCSPRSGDLSVYWYQQSLDQGLQFLIQYYNGEERAKGNILERFSAQQFPDLHSELNLSSLELGDSALYFCASSPTRDRATEAFFGQGTRLTVV.

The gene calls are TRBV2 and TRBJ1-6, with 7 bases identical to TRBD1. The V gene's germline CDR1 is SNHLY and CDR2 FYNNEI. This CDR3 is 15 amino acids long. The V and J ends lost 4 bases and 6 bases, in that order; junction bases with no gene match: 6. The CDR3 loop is CASSGEGTANSPLHF. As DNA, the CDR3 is TGTGCCAGCAGTGGGGAAGGGACAGCTAATTCACCCCTCCACTTT.

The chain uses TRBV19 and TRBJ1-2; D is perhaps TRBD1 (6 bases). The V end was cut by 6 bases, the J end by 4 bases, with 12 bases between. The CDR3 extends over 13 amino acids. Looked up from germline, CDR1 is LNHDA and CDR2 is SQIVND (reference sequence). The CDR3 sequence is CASRSDRFYGYTF. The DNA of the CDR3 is TGTGCCAGTAGATCAGACAGGTTCTATGGCTACACCTTC.

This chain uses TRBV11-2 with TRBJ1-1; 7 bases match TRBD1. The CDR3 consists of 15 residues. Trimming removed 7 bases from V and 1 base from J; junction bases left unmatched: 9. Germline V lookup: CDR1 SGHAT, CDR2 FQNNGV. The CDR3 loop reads CASTLRGTANTEAFF. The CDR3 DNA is TGTGCCAGCACCCTGAGGGGGACAGCGAACACTGAAGCTTTCTTT.

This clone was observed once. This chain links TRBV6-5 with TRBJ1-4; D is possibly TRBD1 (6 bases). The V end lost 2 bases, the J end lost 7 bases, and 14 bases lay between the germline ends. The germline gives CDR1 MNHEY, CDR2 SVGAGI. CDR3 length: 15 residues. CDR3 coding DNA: TGTGCCAGCAGTTACAGAGGGGTCAGGGGTGAAAAACTGTTTTTT. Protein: CASSYRGVRGEKLFF.

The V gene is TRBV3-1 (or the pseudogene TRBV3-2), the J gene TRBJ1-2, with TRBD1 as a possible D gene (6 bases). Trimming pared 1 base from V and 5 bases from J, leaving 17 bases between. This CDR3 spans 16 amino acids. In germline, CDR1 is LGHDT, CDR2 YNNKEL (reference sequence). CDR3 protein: CASSQVGAPTTYGYTF. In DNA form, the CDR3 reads TGTGCCAGCAGCCAAGTGGGGGCTCCCACCACTTATGGCTACACCTTC.

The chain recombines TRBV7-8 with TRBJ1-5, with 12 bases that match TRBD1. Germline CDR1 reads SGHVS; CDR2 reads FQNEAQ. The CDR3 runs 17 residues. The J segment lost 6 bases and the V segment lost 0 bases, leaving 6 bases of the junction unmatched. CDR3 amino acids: CASSLAGTGGSAQPQHF. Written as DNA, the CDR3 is TGTGCCAGCAGCTTAGCTGGGACAGGGGGCTCAGCTCAGCCCCAGCATTTT.

The CDR3 is CASTPLAQGLGYTF. CDR3 nucleotide sequence: TGTGCCAGCACCCCCTTGGCCCAGGGGCTTGGCTACACCTTC. The rearrangement links TRBV7-9 to TRBJ1-2; D may be TRBD1 (6 bases). The V and J ends lost 7 bases and 7 bases respectively, with 19 bases between them. This CDR3 region has 14 residues. Germline lookup yields CDR1 SEHNR and CDR2 FQNEAQ (reference sequence).

CDR3 sequence: CASSLPFSTDTQYF. The DNA for the CDR3 is TGCGCCAGCAGCTTGCCCTTTAGCACAGATACGCAGTATTTT. V is TRBV5-1 and J is TRBJ2-3; D is undetermined. This CDR3 comprises 14 residues. V was shortened by 1 base and J by 0 bases, with 6 bases between the two germline ends. CDR1 and CDR2 from the germline V gene are SGHRS and YFSETQ.

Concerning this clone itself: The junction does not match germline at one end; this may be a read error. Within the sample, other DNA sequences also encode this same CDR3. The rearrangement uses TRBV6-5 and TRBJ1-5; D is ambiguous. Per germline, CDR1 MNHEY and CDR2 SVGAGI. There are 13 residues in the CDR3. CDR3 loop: CASNELLNQPQHF. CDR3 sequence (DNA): TGCGCCAGCAACGAGCTCCTTAATCAGCCCCAGCATTTT.

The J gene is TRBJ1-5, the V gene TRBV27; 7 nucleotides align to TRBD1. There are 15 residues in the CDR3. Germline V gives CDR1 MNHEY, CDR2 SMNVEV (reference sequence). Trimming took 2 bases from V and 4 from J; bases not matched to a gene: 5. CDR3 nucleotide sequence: TGTGCCAGCAGTTTAAGGGGACAGACGAATCAGCCCCAGCATTTT. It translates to CASSLRGQTNQPQHF.

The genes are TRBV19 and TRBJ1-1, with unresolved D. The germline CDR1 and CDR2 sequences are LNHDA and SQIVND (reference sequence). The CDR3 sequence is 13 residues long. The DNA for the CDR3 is TGTGCAGCCGGTGGGCGGGGAGTGGGTGAAGCTTTCTTT. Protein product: CAAGGRGVGEAFF.